Following are 22 T cell receptor beta chains from one sample sequenced in a study of post-analysis software for immune sequencing data. Points from the study as a whole: The study found TRBV5-6, TRBV5-1 and TRBV20-1 among four to six TRBV segments more frequent in patients than controls.

What these receptors recognize is not known. cDNA libraries of TCR beta carried unique molecular identifiers. TCRdb called the PCR reads again in MiXCR, with one record for every CDR3 protein. The sample yields 650,000 to 850,000 distinct CDR3 sequences, around 46% seen once. Sequenced input: blood. Receptors were obtained from a girl under 18 with multiple sclerosis.

The chain is built from TRBV15 and TRBJ1-1; D call uncertain. Deletions cut 11 bases from V and 1 base from J, with 17 bases between. Looked up from germline, CDR1 is LNHNV and CDR2 is YYDKDF (reference sequence). This CDR3 is 14 amino acids long. The DNA of the CDR3 is TGTGCCTTCTGGAGGAGATTAAAGAACACTGAAGCTTTCTTT. Protein product: CAFWRRLKNTEAFF.

This clonotype was seen more than once but under ten times. This chain links TRBV12-3 or TRBV12-4 with TRBJ2-1; D is unclear. The CDR3 covers 13 residues. With 5 bases removed from V and 4 bases from J, the gap between germline ends came to 9 bases. CDR3 residues: CASSPTVYNEQFF. CDR3 DNA sequence: TGTGCCAGCAGTCCGACGGTTTACAATGAGCAGTTCTTC.

The genes are TRBV29-1 and TRBJ1-2; weak D call: TRBD1 (5 bases). Trimming left V 1 base short and J 4 bases short, with 16 bases between. The germline gives CDR1 SQVTM, CDR2 ANQGSEA. The CDR3 consists of 15 residues. CDR3 sequence: CSVEVDSPRGYGYTF. In DNA form, the CDR3 reads TGCAGCGTTGAAGTCGACAGTCCTAGGGGCTATGGCTACACCTTC.

The chain links TRBV28 to TRBJ1-2; D not certain. Germline-derived CDR1 and CDR2 are MDHEN and SYDVKM. This CDR3 is 16 amino acids long. With 1 base removed from V and 4 bases from J, the gap between germline ends came to 16 bases. As DNA, the CDR3 is TGTGCCAGCAGTTTATCCCCCTACCAGATCAGCTATGGCTACACCTTC. Translating it yields CASSLSPYQISYGYTF.

The V and J genes are TRBV29-1 and TRBJ1-5; D possibly corresponds to TRBD1 (5 bases). V was shortened by 0 bases and J by 7 bases, with 7 bases between the two germline ends. CDR1 is SQVTM, CDR2 ANQGSEA, per germline. This CDR3 is 12 amino acids long. The CDR3 region is CSVEDKGQPQHF. The CDR3 DNA reads TGCAGCGTTGAAGATAAGGGGCAGCCCCAGCATTTT.

The gene calls are TRBV20-1 and TRBJ1-6; tentative D call: TRBD1 (5 bases). The CDR3 covers 14 residues. The V end lost 6 bases, the J end lost 6 bases, and 15 bases lay between the germline ends. Germline V lookup: CDR1 DFQATT, CDR2 SNEGSKA (reference sequence). CDR3 sequence reads: CSANWGGSNSPLHF. CDR3 DNA sequence: TGCAGTGCCAATTGGGGGGGTAGTAATTCACCCCTCCACTTT.

The chain uses TRBV12-3 or TRBV12-4 and TRBJ2-1; D remains ambiguous. The CDR3 is 16 amino acids. Trimming removed 3 bases at V and 5 bases at J, with 17 bases between. CDR3 nucleotides: TGTGCCAGCAGTTTTGCGAATAGGGAACCACACAATGAGCAGTTCTTC. Encoded protein: CASSFANREPHNEQFF.

The chain has TRBV10-1 and TRBJ2-1, with a weak D call TRBD2 (5 bases). The V gene lost 3 bases and the J gene lost 9 bases, with 12 bases spanning the gap. Germline V gene sequence: CDR1 WNHNN, CDR2 SYGVQD (reference sequence). The CDR3 is 13 amino acids. CDR3 DNA sequence: TGCGCCAGCAGTGAACTAGTGACAAGTGAGCAGTTCTTC. Translation: CASSELVTSEQFF.

The chain employs TRBV20-1 and TRBJ2-3; D remains unclear. The CDR3 extends over 14 amino acids. V was shortened by 5 bases and J by 1 base, with 13 bases between the two germline ends. Germline-derived CDR1 and CDR2 are DFQATT and SNEGSKA (reference sequence). The CDR3 sequence: CSALTYGGTDTQYF. CDR3 DNA sequence: TGCAGTGCTCTTACCTATGGGGGCACAGATACGCAGTATTTT.

V is TRBV20-1 and J is TRBJ1-2, with D perhaps TRBD1 (5 bases). CDR1 DFQATT and CDR2 SNEGSKA come from the germline V gene (reference sequence). This CDR3 is built from 13 residues. Between the trimmed V and J ends, which lost 1 base and 6 bases, there was a span of 12 bases. The CDR3 spells CSARVESRDGYTF. DNA of the CDR3: TGCAGTGCTAGAGTAGAGAGCAGGGATGGCTACACCTTC.

This clonotype was observed a few times. The CDR3 loop is CSVGAGLRGDPNTEAFF. The CDR3 DNA is TGCAGTGTAGGGGCAGGCCTACGAGGGGACCCGAACACTGAAGCTTTCTTT. The V call is TRBV20-1, the J call TRBJ1-1; maybe TRBD1 (5 bases). Germline CDR1 and CDR2: DFQATT and SNEGSKA (reference sequence). The V gene lost 7 bases and the J gene lost 1 base, with 25 bases spanning the gap. CDR3 length: 17 residues.

This clonotype was found many times. This chain links TRBV20-1 with TRBJ2-7, with TRBD2 matching over 11 bases. V lost 4 bases and J lost 2; bases outside the gene matches: 7. The CDR3 is 15 amino acids. The germline V gene encodes CDR1 DFQATT and CDR2 SNEGSKA (reference sequence). In DNA, the CDR3 is TGCAGTGCTACCGATGGGACTAGCGGTCCCTACGAGCAGTACTTC. This translates into CSATDGTSGPYEQYF.

There are a few counts of this clonotype. The rearrangement links TRBV20-1 to TRBJ2-2; 8 nucleotides align to TRBD2. The CDR3 extends over 15 amino acids. V shed 1 base and J 0 bases; nucleotides not matched to a gene: 1. Germline V CDR1 and CDR2: DFQATT, SNEGSKA (reference sequence). The CDR3 coding sequence is TGCAGTGCTAGAGTAGCGGGGACGAACACCGGGGAGCTGTTTTTT. This gives the protein CSARVAGTNTGELFF.

The CDR3 loop reads CASSLAGPAYEQYF. The CDR3 nucleotides read TGTGCCAGCAGCTTGGCGGGGCCCGCCTACGAGCAGTACTTC. V is TRBV7-9 and J is TRBJ2-7, with D perhaps matching TRBD2 (6 bases). Germline-derived CDR1 and CDR2 are SEHNR and FQNEAQ (reference sequence). The CDR3 runs 14 residues. V shed 3 bases and J shed 2 bases, with 11 bases lying between them.

J is TRBJ2-5 and V is TRBV7-2, with no clear D. Trimming shortened V by 4 bases and J by 5 bases, and 26 bases separated the two germline ends. In germline, CDR1 is SGHTA, CDR2 FQGNSA. CDR3 size: 18 residues. The CDR3 sequence: CASSSPILGWLTGETQYF. The CDR3, as DNA: TGTGCCAGCAGCTCACCGATCCTAGGGTGGCTCACGGGTGAGACCCAGTACTTC.

The J gene is TRBJ2-1, the V gene TRBV6-2 or TRBV6-3; either TRBD1 or TRBD2 may supply D (6 bases each). The CDR3 length is 18 residues. Trimming left V 0 bases short and J 1 base short, with 16 bases between. Germline CDR1 reads MNHEY; CDR2 reads SVGEGT. The CDR3 is CASSYSIERGPSYNEQFF. The CDR3 DNA reads as TGTGCCAGCAGTTACTCGATTGAACGGGGGCCATCCTACAATGAGCAGTTCTTC.

This clonotype was detected only once. The chain joins TRBV12-3 or TRBV12-4 to TRBJ1-5, with D perhaps TRBD1 (5 bases). This CDR3 contains 15 residues. The germline V and J ends were trimmed by 5 bases and 0 bases, with 11 bases remaining between them. The CDR3 region has the DNA TGTGCCAGCAGTGTAGGGACCCTTAGCAATCAGCCCCAGCATTTT. As protein: CASSVGTLSNQPQHF.

The genes are TRBV12-3 or TRBV12-4 and TRBJ2-7, with D tentatively TRBD2 (6 bases). The CDR3 is 14 residues long. The V gene lost 6 bases and the J gene lost 3 bases, with 15 bases spanning the gap. For the CDR3, the DNA is TGTGCCAGCAGCCCGGGAGTTCGGGGCTACGAGCAGTACTTC. Translating gives CASSPGVRGYEQYF.

The rearrangement joins TRBV12-3 or TRBV12-4 to TRBJ2-1; 7 bases agree with TRBD2. This CDR3 has 15 residues. V dropped 6 bases and J dropped 7; count of bases not matched to a gene: 12. CDR3 nucleotide sequence: TGTGCCAGCAGGAGAGCGGGAAATGATGGGAATGAGCAGTTCTTC. Encoded protein: CASRRAGNDGNEQFF.

This clonotype was detected only once. This rearrangement joins TRBV6-4 to TRBJ2-1, with 12 bases that match TRBD2. J lost 8 bases, V lost 4 bases, and 6 bases had no gene match. This CDR3 is built from 15 residues. Germline CDR1 is MRHNA and CDR2 is SNTAGT. CDR3 DNA sequence: TGTGCCAGCAGTGGGTCGGGACTAGCGGGTCATGAGCAGTTCTTC. It yields the protein CASSGSGLAGHEQFF.

The table lists this clonotype with a few counts. This chain connects TRBV20-1 to TRBJ2-1; 10 bases match TRBD2. Looked up from germline, CDR1 is DFQATT and CDR2 is SNEGSKA (reference sequence). This CDR3 has 15 amino acids. V trimming: 6 bases; J trimming: 4 bases; junction bases outside the gene matches: 9. For the CDR3, the DNA is TGCAGTGCCCCGGGGCCTAGCGGGGGTTACAATGAGCAGTTCTTC. As protein: CSAPGPSGGYNEQFF.

The chain is built from TRBV4-3 and TRBJ2-3; 9 nucleotides align to TRBD2. The CDR3 consists of 14 residues. The V segment lost 2 bases and the J segment 4 bases; nucleotides outside the gene matches: 1. Germline V gene lookup returns CDR1 LGHNA and CDR2 YSLEER. CDR3 residues: CASSQTSGPDTQYF. CDR3 DNA sequence: TGCGCCAGCAGCCAAACTAGCGGGCCAGATACGCAGTATTTT.